The sequence of this T cell receptor (beta chain) was determined in a study of regulatory T cells in long-lasting Graves disease. Regarding the study as a whole: TRBV28, TRBJ1-2 and TRBJ2-5 were segments that persistent disease favored.

With iRepertoire HTBI primers and Arm-PCR of CDR3 regions, TCR beta libraries were built. Using its own MiXCR run on the multiplex PCR reads, TCRdb lists one record per CDR3 protein. The sample consists of about 310,000 distinct CDR3 sequences, 20% to 25% of them appearing once. The time point here: persistent/refractory GD, antithyroid drugs over 5 years with positive TRAb. Extracted RNA from PBMCs served as the source of the TCR library. This clonotype was found many times. The antigen is not known. Trimming took off 7 bases at V and 10 bases at J, with 19 bases between the two ends. Germline loops: CDR1 MNHNS, CDR2 SASEGT. The CDR3 loop spans 14 amino acids.

The input for sequencing was peripheral blood mononuclear cells (PBMCs), taken when the disease was refractory, from a patient treated with antithyroid drugs. This clonotype was obtained from a female donor with Graves disease. The genes are TRBV6-1 and TRBJ1-4; a possible D gene is TRBD1 (6 bases). Here the CDR3 reads CASNNRDLERKLFF. The CDR3 DNA follows: TGTGCCAGCAATAACAGGGACCTCGAAAGAAAACTGTTTTTT.